Following are 15 T cell receptor beta chains from one sample sequenced in a study of Graves' ophthalmopathy and Graves' hyperthyroidism. From RNA, the CDR3 regions of TCR beta chains were amplified and sequenced. RT-PCR with HTBI primers came first, then second-round multiplex PCR. TCRdb re-called the multiplex PCR reads through MiXCR, storing one row per CDR3 protein. The sample includes hundreds of thousands of distinct CDR3 sequences, 22% of them seen just once. Material: peripheral blood. Source of these receptors: a woman between 18 and 30 years old with stable Graves' hyperthyroidism. Some clones in this sample may be carry-over from other donors' samples.

The V call is TRBV28, the J call TRBJ2-5; D is perhaps TRBD2 (6 bases). The V end was cut by 2 bases, the J end by 3 bases, with 13 bases between. The length of the CDR3 is 15 residues. Germline CDR1 reads MDHEN; CDR2 reads SYDVKM. The CDR3 loop is CASSLGGLSKETQYF. CDR3 nucleotide sequence: TGTGCCAGCAGTTTAGGAGGACTATCAAAAGAGACCCAGTACTTC.

V usage is TRBV4-3 and J usage is TRBJ2-5, with a tentative D call TRBD1 (5 bases). This CDR3 comprises 18 residues. The germline V gene encodes CDR1 LGHNA and CDR2 YSLEER. Trimming took off 0 bases at V and 3 bases at J, with 20 bases between the two ends. As DNA, the CDR3 is TGCGCCAGCAGCCAAGATTCCCCTCTTATTATAGGGGAAGAGACCCAGTACTTC. Protein product: CASSQDSPLIIGEETQYF.

In this sample, this clonotype turned up many times. The chain joins TRBV12-3 or TRBV12-4 to TRBJ2-7; the D is unclear. Between the trimmed V and J ends, which lost 5 bases and 4 bases, there was a span of 15 bases. The CDR3 contains 14 residues. DNA for the CDR3: TGTGCCAGCAGTCTTGAATTAGGATCGTACGAGCAGTACTTC. It specifies CASSLELGSYEQYF.

This clonotype was counted between two and nine times. DNA for the CDR3: TGCAGTGCTAGAGAGGGACAGGGGCTCTACGAGCAGTACTTC. The encoded protein is CSAREGQGLYEQYF. The V call is TRBV20-1, the J call TRBJ2-7, with 10 bases matching TRBD1. The CDR3 extends over 14 amino acids. CDR1 is DFQATT and CDR2 is SNEGSKA in the germline V gene (reference sequence). V was pared by 0 bases and J by 3 bases, with 2 bases of the junction left unmatched.

The J gene is TRBJ1-1, the V gene TRBV11-2; TRBD1 matches 9 bases. There are 15 residues in the CDR3. V lost 5 bases, J lost 7 bases, and 11 bases stayed unmatched. The germline V gene has CDR1 SGHAT and CDR2 FQNNGV. The CDR3 sequence: CASSLSQGAEGEAFF. CDR3 nucleotides: TGTGCCAGCAGCCTATCACAGGGGGCGGAGGGTGAAGCTTTCTTT.

The chain has TRBV12-3 or TRBV12-4 and TRBJ2-7, with TRBD1 as a possible D gene (6 bases). Trimming stripped 5 bases from V and 3 bases from J, with 11 bases between. The CDR3 extends over 13 amino acids. The CDR3 DNA follows: TGTGCCAGCAGTAAGACAGGATACTACGAGCAGTACTTC. This sequence encodes CASSKTGYYEQYF.

This clonotype was seen at least ten times. The J gene is TRBJ1-1, the V gene TRBV5-1, with TRBD1 as a possible D gene (5 bases). V dropped 1 base and J dropped 0 bases, with 16 bases sitting between them. This CDR3 contains 17 residues. Germline CDR1 SGHRS, CDR2 YFSETQ. Written as DNA, the CDR3 is TGCGCCAGCAGCTTGACGGCCGACAGAACAATGAACACTGAAGCTTTCTTT. Protein: CASSLTADRTMNTEAFF.

The genes are TRBV7-9 and TRBJ2-7; D gene uncertain. CDR3 length: 13 residues. V was clipped by 1 base and J by 4 bases, with 8 bases between them. CDR1 and CDR2 from the germline V gene are SEHNR and FQNEAQ (reference sequence). The CDR3 DNA follows: TGTGCCAGCAGCTTAGGCCTTGAGTACGAGCAGTACTTC. It specifies CASSLGLEYEQYF.

The chain carries TRBV6-2 or TRBV6-3 and TRBJ1-5; D possibly corresponds to TRBD1 (5 bases). The length of the CDR3 is 15 residues. V was shortened by 6 bases and J by 1 base, with 13 bases between the two germline ends. Germline V gives CDR1 MNHEY, CDR2 SVGEGT. The CDR3 DNA is TGTGCCAGCAGCCCCCAGGGCCAAAGCAATCAGCCCCAGCATTTT. Protein: CASSPQGQSNQPQHF.

The table lists this clonotype with many counts. This rearrangement joins TRBV28 to TRBJ1-1, with 8 bases that match TRBD1. The CDR3 runs to 14 residues. From germline, CDR1 is MDHEN and CDR2 SYDVKM. Unmatched junction bases numbered 6, after V lost 4 bases and J lost 5 bases. The CDR3 protein is CASSSRQGSTEAFF. CDR3 bases: TGTGCCAGCAGTTCACGACAGGGGAGTACTGAAGCTTTCTTT.

This clonotype has more than one count but fewer than ten. The V gene is TRBV11-2, the J gene TRBJ1-2; tentative D call: TRBD1 (5 bases). This CDR3 spans 15 amino acids. With 6 bases removed from V and 1 base from J, the gap between germline ends came to 15 bases. The V gene's germline CDR1 is SGHAT and CDR2 FQNNGV. Written as DNA, the CDR3 is TGTGCCAGCAGTCCCCTGGGGGGAAGTAACTATGGCTACACCTTC. It yields the protein CASSPLGGSNYGYTF.

This clonotype has a count of ten or more. This rearrangement joins TRBV20-1 to TRBJ1-3; perhaps TRBD1 as D (6 bases). Looked up from germline, CDR1 is DFQATT and CDR2 is SNEGSKA (reference sequence). Trimming took 6 bases from V and 1 from J, leaving 22 bases between them. This CDR3 is 17 amino acids long. Here the CDR3 reads CSAITSSGDRSGNTIYF. The CDR3 DNA reads TGCAGTGCCATCACGTCATCAGGGGATAGGTCTGGAAACACCATATATTTT.

This clonotype was seen many times. The chain joins TRBV20-1 to TRBJ1-6, with D perhaps TRBD1 (5 bases). Trimming removed 6 bases at V and 7 bases at J, with 16 bases between. This CDR3 is built from 14 residues. Germline V gene sequence: CDR1 DFQATT, CDR2 SNEGSKA (reference sequence). In DNA form, the CDR3 reads TGCAGTGCCCCCGGGGCAGGGTTCAATTCACCCCTCCACTTT. This translates into CSAPGAGFNSPLHF.

The table lists this clonotype with many counts. CDR3 sequence (DNA): TGTGCCAGCAGCTTAGGTGGTAGCACAGATACGCAGTATTTT. Its translation is CASSLGGSTDTQYF. J is TRBJ2-3 and V is TRBV11-2; D remains ambiguous. The CDR3 sequence is 14 residues long. CDR1 SGHAT and CDR2 FQNNGV come from the germline V gene. V gave up 1 base and J gave up 0 bases, with 5 bases separating them.

The table lists this clonotype with many counts. The chain combines TRBV20-1 with TRBJ2-2; D ambiguous. The CDR3 is 15 amino acids. The germline V gene has CDR1 DFQATT and CDR2 SNEGSKA (reference sequence). Trimming shortened V by 1 base and J by 3 bases, and 12 bases separated the two germline ends. DNA of the CDR3: TGCAGTGCTAGAGGGCGGTTACCGGACACCGGGGAGCTGTTTTTT. Translated: CSARGRLPDTGELFF.